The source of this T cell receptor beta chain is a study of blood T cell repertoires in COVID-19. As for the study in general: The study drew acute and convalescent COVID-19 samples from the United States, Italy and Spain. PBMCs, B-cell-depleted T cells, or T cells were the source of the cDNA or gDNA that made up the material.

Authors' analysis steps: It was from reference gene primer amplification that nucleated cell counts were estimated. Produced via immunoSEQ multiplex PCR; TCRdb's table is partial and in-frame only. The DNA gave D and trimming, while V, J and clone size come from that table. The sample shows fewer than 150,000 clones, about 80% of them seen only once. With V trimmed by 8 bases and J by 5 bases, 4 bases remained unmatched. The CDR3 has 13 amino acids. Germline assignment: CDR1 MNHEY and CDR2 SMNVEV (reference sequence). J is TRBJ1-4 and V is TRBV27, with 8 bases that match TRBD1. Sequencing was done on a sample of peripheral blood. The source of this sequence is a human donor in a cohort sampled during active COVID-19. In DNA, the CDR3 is TGTGCCAGCGGCCGGGACAGGAATGAAAAACTGTTTTTT. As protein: CASGRDRNEKLFF.